Listed below are T cell receptor beta chains from one sample, sequenced in a study of blood T cell repertoires in COVID-19. Data came from immunoSEQ multiplex PCR; TCRdb stores just in-frame clones and leaves some out. The sample carries over 90,000 clones, approximately 80% recorded once. Source material: peripheral blood. These receptor sequences come from a human donor in a cohort sampled during active or convalescent COVID-19. Both conserved end residues are part of each CDR3. The D gene is left open where the match is weak. The listing skips clone size in some rows; elsewhere it reads once, few, many or a size class.

len	abundance	v_gene	d_gene	j_gene	CDR3nt	CDR3aa
11	.	TRBV6-6	.	TRBJ2-3	TGTGCCAGCAAATCGGCAGATACGCAGTATTTT	CASKSADTQYF
13	.	TRBV5-4	.	TRBJ1-2	TGTGCCAGCAGCGCGGGGGCCCCTTATGGCTACACCTTC	CASSAGAPYGYTF
16	.	TRBV7-6	TRBD2	TRBJ2-3	TGTGCCAGCAGCCTCAGGACTAGCGGACCCACAGATACGCAGTATTTT	CASSLRTSGPTDTQYF
11	.	TRBV24-1	.	TRBJ1-1	TGTGCCACCAAGGCGGCAGGGATGACTTTCTTT	CATKAAGMTFF
14	few	TRBV19	TRBD1	TRBJ1-5	TGTGCCAGTAGTTGGCCAGGGGGTAATCAGCCCCAGCATTTT	CASSWPGGNQPQHF
14	once	TRBV6-6	TRBD1	TRBJ1-5	TGTGCCAGCAGGACAGGGGGGCGAGGTCAGCCCCAGCATTTT	CASRTGGRGQPQHF
16	.	TRBV7-9	.	TRBJ1-4	TGTGCCAGCAGCTTAGCGTCGGGAAGCCTTAATGAAAAACTGTTTTTT	CASSLASGSLNEKLFF
14	once	TRBV6-6	.	TRBJ1-2	TGTGCCAGCAGAGACAGAAACCCTAACTATGGCTACACCTTC	CASRDRNPNYGYTF
12	.	TRBV6-2/TRBV6-3	.	TRBJ1-1	TGTGCCAGCAGTTACGCCAGGGCCCAAGCTTTCTTT	CASSYARAQAFF
19	.	TRBV7-2	.	TRBJ1-1	TGTGCCAGCAGCTTGGACAGTTTTTTCTCTCACATGATAAACACTGAAGCTTTCTTT	CASSLDSFFSHMINTEAFF
17	once	TRBV9	.	TRBJ1-6	TGTGCCAGCAGCGTAGGTAGGGCGGGCTCCTATAATTCACCCCTCCACTTT	CASSVGRAGSYNSPLHF
15	many	TRBV19	TRBD1	TRBJ2-7	TGTGCCAGTAGCCCCGGGACAGGGGGCAGATACGAGCAGTACTTC	CASSPGTGGRYEQYF
16	.	TRBV5-1	.	TRBJ2-2	TGCGCCAGCAGCCCGGACCCACAGGGTCGTACCGGGGAGCTGTTTTTT	CASSPDPQGRTGELFF
14	.	TRBV7-2	.	TRBJ2-1	TGTGCCAGCAGCCCAGGGGGGAAACGGAATGAGCAGTTCTTC	CASSPGGKRNEQFF
15	.	TRBV19	.	TRBJ1-2	TGTGCCAGTAGTATAGAGCCAGGGCTTGGCTATGGCTACACCTTC	CASSIEPGLGYGYTF
14	.	TRBV7-2	.	TRBJ2-7	TGTGCCAGCAGCTTAGCGGGGAGCTCCTACGAGCAGTACTTC	CASSLAGSSYEQYF
15	.	TRBV5-1	.	TRBJ2-1	TGCGCCAGCAGCTTGGATGCGGGAACCCACAATGAGCAGTTCTTC	CASSLDAGTHNEQFF
15	once	TRBV6-5	.	TRBJ2-5	TGTGCCAGCAGTTACTCCCATAGCCGACAAGAGACCCAGTACTTC	CASSYSHSRQETQYF
13	.	TRBV2	.	TRBJ1-5	TGTGCCGCCCACAGGGACAGCAATCAGCCCCAGCATTTT	CAAHRDSNQPQHF
16	.	TRBV7-8	.	TRBJ1-3	TGTGCCAGCAGCGCTAAGCGGGGGGCCTTCGGAAACACCATATATTTT	CASSAKRGAFGNTIYF
15	.	TRBV7-2	.	TRBJ2-7	TGTGCCAGCAGCTTAGGGGGGGCAGGGGGCTACGAGCAGTACTTC	CASSLGGAGGYEQYF
16	.	TRBV7-6	.	TRBJ1-2	TGTGCCAGCAGCTTCTCGACGACAGAGGATGGGTATGGCTACACCTTC	CASSFSTTEDGYGYTF
13	.	TRBV24-1	.	TRBJ2-5	TGTGCCACCAGTGACCCGTCCAGGGAGACCCAGTACTTC	CATSDPSRETQYF
14	.	TRBV3-1/TRBV3-2	.	TRBJ2-3	TGTGCCAGCAGCCATAACTACGCCACAGATACGCAGTATTTT	CASSHNYATDTQYF
13	.	TRBV27	TRBD2	TRBJ2-3	TGTGCCAGCCAAGTTTGGGGGGGAGATACGCAGTATTTT	CASQVWGGDTQYF
15	.	TRBV7-3	TRBD1	TRBJ2-7	TGTGCCAGCAGCTTAACGGGTGACAGGGGTCACGAGCAGTACTTC	CASSLTGDRGHEQYF
16	.	TRBV5-5	.	TRBJ2-7	TGTGCCAGCAGCTCTCCAGACCAGCGCTCTTTCTACGAGCAGTACTTC	CASSSPDQRSFYEQYF
16	.	TRBV11-3	.	TRBJ2-3	TGTGCCAGCAGCTTAGATTACACAGGTGTCACAGATACGCAGTATTTT	CASSLDYTGVTDTQYF
16	.	TRBV5-1	TRBD1	TRBJ2-4	TGCGCCAGCAGCCCCAATGTCAGGGACAGGGGGGGGATGACTTACTTC	CASSPNVRDRGGMTYF
15	.	TRBV9	TRBD1	TRBJ2-7	TGTGCCAGCAGCGTAGCCGGGACAGGGTCCTACGAGCAGTACTTC	CASSVAGTGSYEQYF